This T cell receptor (beta chain) originates from a study of molecular identifiers for immune sequencing clone quantification. This clonotype was picked up a small number of times. The authors sorted naive CD8 T cells as CD8+CD4-CCR7+CD45RA+. Bulk TCR libraries used previously described methods and listed TCR primers. TCRdb recomputed calls from the PCR reads with MiXCR, one row per CDR3 protein. This table holds fewer than 70,000 distinct CDR3 sequences, 15% to 20% found once. Germline lookup yields CDR1 SGHVS and CDR2 FNYEAQ. Trimming removed 5 bases from V and 3 bases from J; junction bases left unmatched: 7. CDR3 length equals 15 residues.

The receptor comes from a human donor in good health. Some libraries in this study had Jurkat cell RNA spiked in. Sequencing used naive CD8+ T cells from blood, with Jurkat cell RNA spiked in. Documented subset: FACS-sorted CD8+CD4-CCR7+CD45RA+ naive T cells. The chain recombines TRBV7-6 with TRBJ2-7; 10 bases agree with TRBD1. The CDR3 DNA is TGTGCCAGCAGCGAGGACAGGGGGGCCTACTACGAGCAGTACTTC. Its translation is CASSEDRGAYYEQYF.